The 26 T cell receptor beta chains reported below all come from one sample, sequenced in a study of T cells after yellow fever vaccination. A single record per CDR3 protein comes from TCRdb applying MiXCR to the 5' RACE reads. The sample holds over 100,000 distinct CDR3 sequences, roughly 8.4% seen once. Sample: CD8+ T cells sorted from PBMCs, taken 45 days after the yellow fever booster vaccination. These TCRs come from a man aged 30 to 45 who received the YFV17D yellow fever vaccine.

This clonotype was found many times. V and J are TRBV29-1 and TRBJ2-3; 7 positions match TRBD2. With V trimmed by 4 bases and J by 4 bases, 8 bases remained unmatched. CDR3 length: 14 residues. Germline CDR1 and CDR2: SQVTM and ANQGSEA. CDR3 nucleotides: TGCAGCGTTGGGGGCGGGAGCCCCCCAGATACGCAGTATTTT. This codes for CSVGGGSPPDTQYF.

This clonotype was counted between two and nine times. This CDR3 is CSAHINYGYTF. Written as DNA, the CDR3 is TGCAGCGCCCACATTAACTATGGCTACACCTTC. The chain has TRBV29-1 and TRBJ1-2, with no clear D. Germline CDR1 and CDR2: SQVTM and ANQGSEA. CDR3 length: 11 residues. Trimming left V 7 bases short and J 1 base short, with 7 bases between.

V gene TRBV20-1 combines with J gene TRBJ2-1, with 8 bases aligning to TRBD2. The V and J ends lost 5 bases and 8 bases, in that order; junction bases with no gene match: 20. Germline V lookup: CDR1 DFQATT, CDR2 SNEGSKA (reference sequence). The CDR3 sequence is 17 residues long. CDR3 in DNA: TGCAGTGCTTGCAAGTCTGCCGGGACTAGAGCCTCCCATGAGCAGTTCTTC. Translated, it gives CSACKSAGTRASHEQFF.

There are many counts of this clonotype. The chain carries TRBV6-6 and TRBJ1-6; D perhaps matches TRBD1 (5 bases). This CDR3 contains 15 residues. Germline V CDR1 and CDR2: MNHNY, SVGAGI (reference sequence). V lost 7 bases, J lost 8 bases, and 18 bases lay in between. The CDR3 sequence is CASTPGRGGDSPLHF. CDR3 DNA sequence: TGTGCCAGCACCCCTGGGCGGGGCGGAGATTCACCCCTCCACTTT.

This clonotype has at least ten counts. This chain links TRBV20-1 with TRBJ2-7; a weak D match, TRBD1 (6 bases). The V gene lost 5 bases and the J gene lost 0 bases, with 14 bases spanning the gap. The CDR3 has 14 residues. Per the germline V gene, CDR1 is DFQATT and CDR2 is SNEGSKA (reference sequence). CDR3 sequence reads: CSAPRQDHSYEQYF. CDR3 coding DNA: TGCAGTGCTCCTCGACAGGACCACTCCTACGAGCAGTACTTC.

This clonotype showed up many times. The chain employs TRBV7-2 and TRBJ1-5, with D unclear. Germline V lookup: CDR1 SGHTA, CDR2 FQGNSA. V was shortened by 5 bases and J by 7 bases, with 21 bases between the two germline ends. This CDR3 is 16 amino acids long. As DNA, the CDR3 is TGTGCCAGCAGCCCCCTTCGAGAGGGTTCGGACCAGCCCCAGCATTTT. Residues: CASSPLREGSDQPQHF.

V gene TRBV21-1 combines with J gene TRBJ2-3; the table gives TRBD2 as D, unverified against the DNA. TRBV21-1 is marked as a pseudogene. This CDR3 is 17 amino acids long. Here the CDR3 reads CASRRVELACGTDTQYF. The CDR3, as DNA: TGTGCCAGCAGAAGGGTGGAACTAGCGTGTGGCACAGATACGCAGTATTTT.

The CDR3 sequence is CAWSATSGERAVYTGELFF. DNA for the CDR3: TGTGCCTGGAGTGCCACTAGCGGAGAGAGAGCTGTTTACACCGGGGAGCTGTTTTTT. This rearrangement joins TRBV30 to TRBJ2-2, with 8 bases that match TRBD2. CDR1 is GTSNPN and CDR2 is SVGIG in the germline V gene (reference sequence). V was clipped by 1 base and J by 3 bases; unmatched bases: 16. The CDR3 length is 19 residues.

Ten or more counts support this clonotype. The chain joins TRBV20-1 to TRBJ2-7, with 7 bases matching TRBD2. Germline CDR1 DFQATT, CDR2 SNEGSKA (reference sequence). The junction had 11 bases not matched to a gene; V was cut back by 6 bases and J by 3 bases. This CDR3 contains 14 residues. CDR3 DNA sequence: TGCAGTGCGTCGGGGGGAACCCTCGACTACGAGCAGTACTTC. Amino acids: CSASGGTLDYEQYF.

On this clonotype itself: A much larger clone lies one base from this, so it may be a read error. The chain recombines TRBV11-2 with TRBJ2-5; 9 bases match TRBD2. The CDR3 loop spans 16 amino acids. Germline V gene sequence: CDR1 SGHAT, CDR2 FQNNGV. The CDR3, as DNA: TGTGCCAGCAGCCCTACGGGCGGGAGGGCCCAAGAGACCCGGTACTTC. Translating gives CASSPTGGRAQETRYF.

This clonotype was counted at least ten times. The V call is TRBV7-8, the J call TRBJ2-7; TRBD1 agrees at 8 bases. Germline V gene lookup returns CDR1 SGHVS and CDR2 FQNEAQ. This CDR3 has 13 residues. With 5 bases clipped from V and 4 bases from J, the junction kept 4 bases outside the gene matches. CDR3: CASSGNRGYEQYF. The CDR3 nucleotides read TGTGCCAGCAGCGGAAACAGGGGGTACGAGCAGTACTTC.

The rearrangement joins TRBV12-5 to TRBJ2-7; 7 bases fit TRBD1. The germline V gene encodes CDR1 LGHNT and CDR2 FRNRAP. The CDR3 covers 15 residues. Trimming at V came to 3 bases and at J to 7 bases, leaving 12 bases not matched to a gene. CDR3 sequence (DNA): TGTGCTAGTGGTTTCTCACAGGGGATCTCACGGGAGCAGTACTTC. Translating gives CASGFSQGISREQYF.

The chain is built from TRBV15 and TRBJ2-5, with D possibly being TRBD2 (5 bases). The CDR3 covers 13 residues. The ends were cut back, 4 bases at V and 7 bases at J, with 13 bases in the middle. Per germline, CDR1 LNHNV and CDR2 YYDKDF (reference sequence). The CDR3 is CATSTSEEGTQYF. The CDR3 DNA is TGTGCCACCAGCACCTCAGAAGAGGGGACCCAGTACTTC.

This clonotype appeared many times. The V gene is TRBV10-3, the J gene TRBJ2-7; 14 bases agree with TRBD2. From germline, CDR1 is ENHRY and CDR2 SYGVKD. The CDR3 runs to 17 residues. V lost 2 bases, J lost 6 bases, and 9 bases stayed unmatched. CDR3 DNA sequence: TGTGCCATCAGTGAGGGGGAAGGACTAGCGGGAGGACTCGAGCAGTACTTC. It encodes CAISEGEGLAGGLEQYF.

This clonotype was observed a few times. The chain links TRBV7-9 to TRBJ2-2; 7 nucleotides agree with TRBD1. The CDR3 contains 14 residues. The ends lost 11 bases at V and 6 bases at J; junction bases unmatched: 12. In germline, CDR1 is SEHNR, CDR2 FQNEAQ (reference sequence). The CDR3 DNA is TGTGCCGCTTGCCGGGACAGTCCCCCCGGGGAGCTGTTTTTT. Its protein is CAACRDSPPGELFF.

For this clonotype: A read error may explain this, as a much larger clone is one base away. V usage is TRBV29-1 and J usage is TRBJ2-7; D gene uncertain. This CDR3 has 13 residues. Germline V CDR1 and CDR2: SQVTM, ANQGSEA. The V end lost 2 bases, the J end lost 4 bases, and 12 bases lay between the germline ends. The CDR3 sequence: CSVEPLEGYEQYF. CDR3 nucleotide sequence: TGCAGCGTTGAACCCCTGGAAGGATACGAGCAGTACTTC.

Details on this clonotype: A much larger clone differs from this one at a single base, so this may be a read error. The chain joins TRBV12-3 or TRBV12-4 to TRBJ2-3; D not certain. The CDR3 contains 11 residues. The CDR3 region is CASTNTDAQYF. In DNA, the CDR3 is TGTGCCAGCACAAATACAGATGCGCAGTATTTT.

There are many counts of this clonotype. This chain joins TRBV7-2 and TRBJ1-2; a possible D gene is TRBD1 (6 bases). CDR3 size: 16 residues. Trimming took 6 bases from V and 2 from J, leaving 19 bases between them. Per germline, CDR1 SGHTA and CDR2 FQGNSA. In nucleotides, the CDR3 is TGTGCCAGCAGACTTACTGGGCCAGGGGCCAACTATGGCTACACCTTC. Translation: CASRLTGPGANYGYTF.

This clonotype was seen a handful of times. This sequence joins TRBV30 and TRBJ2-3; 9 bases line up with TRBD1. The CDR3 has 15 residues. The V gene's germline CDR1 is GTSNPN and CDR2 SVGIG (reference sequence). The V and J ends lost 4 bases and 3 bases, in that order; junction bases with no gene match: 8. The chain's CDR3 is CAWTTGTGTTDTQYF. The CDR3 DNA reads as TGTGCCTGGACGACCGGGACAGGGACTACAGATACGCAGTATTTT.

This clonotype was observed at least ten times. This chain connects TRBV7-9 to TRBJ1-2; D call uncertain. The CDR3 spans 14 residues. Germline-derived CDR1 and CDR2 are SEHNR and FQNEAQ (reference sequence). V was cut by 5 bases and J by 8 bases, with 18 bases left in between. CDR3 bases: TGTGCCAGCAGCGCCCAGGAGACCTTTTGGGGCTACACCTTC. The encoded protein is CASSAQETFWGYTF.

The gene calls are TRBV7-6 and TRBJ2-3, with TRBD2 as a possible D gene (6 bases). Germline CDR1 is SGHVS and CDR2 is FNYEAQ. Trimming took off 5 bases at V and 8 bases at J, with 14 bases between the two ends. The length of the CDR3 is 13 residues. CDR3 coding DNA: TGTGCCAGCAGCGCTTCGGGAGTTGGTACGCAGTATTTT. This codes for CASSASGVGTQYF.

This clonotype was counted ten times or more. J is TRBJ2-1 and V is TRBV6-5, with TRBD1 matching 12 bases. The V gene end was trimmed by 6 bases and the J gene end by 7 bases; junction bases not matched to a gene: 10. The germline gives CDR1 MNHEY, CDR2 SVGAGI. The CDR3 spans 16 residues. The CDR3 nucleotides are TGTGCCAGCAGCCCAACCGGGACAGGGGGCGGAAATGAGCAGTTCTTC. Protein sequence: CASSPTGTGGGNEQFF.

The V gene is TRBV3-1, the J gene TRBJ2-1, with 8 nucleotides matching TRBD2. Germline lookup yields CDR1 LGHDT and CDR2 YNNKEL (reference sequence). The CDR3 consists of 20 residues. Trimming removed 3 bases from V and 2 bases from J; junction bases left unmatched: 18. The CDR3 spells CASSHLSVAGNYRAYNEQFF. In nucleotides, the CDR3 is TGTGCCAGCAGCCATCTCTCGGTAGCGGGAAACTACCGAGCCTACAATGAGCAGTTCTTC.

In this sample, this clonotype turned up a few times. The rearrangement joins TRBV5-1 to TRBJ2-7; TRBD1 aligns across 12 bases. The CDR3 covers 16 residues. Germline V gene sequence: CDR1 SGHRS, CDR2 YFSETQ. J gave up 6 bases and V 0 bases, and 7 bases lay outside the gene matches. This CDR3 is CASSLGGQGAWSEQYF. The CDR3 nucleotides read TGCGCCAGCAGCTTGGGGGGACAGGGGGCCTGGAGCGAGCAGTACTTC.

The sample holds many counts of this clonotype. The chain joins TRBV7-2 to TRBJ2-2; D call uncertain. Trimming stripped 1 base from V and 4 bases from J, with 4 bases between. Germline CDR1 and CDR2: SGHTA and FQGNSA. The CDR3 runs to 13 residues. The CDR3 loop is CASSLDFTGELFF. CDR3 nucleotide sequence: TGTGCCAGCAGCTTAGACTTCACCGGGGAGCTGTTTTTT. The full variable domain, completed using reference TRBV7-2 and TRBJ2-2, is GAGVSQSPSNKVTEKGKDVELRCDPISGHTALYWYRQSLGQGLEFLIYFQGNSAPDKSGLPSDRFSAERTGGSVSTLTIQRTQQEDSAVYLCASSLDFTGELFFGEGSRLTVL.

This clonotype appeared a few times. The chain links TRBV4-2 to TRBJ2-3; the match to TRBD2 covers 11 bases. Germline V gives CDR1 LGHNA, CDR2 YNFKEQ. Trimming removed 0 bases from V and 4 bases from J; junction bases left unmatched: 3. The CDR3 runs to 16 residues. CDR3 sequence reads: CASSQEVAGGPDTQYF. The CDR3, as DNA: TGTGCCAGCAGCCAAGAGGTAGCGGGAGGGCCAGATACGCAGTATTTT.